These 12 T cell receptor beta chains share one sample of origin, sequenced in a study of T-cell memory formation after mild COVID-19 (TCRdb year 2021). Library prep was done by 5' RACE. The instrument given in TCRdb is Illumina NovaSeq 6000. TCRdb reanalyzed the raw reads on its own, using fastp at Q25 for trimming and MiXCR for clone calling, and kept in-frame beta chains. Every distinct CDR3 protein forms one entry, paired with its most common genes and DNA. The sample data list roughly 340,000 distinct CDR3 sequences, and 20% to 25% of these were observed just once. The top ten clones comprise roughly 21% of the sample. The sequencing sample was made of PBMCs or a T cell subset sorted from them (not recorded which). Receptor source: a man aged 18 to 35 who had mild COVID-19 (a few samples of this study predate the infection). The sample titles of this study are shuffled in the database, so cell type and time point are left out; the donor was told from shared clones.

This clonotype occurred a few times. V usage is TRBV6-6 and J usage is TRBJ2-3; tentative D call: TRBD2 (6 bases). Deletions cut 5 bases from V and 6 bases from J, with 12 bases between. The CDR3 is made up of 13 amino acids. Germline V CDR1 and CDR2: MNHNY, SVGAGI (reference sequence). The CDR3 loop reads CASSQTSWDTQYF. The CDR3 DNA follows: TGTGCCAGCAGTCAAACTAGCTGGGATACGCAGTATTTT.

This chain links TRBV18 with TRBJ1-2; D unresolved. The length of the CDR3 is 14 residues. Between the trimmed V and J ends, which lost 3 bases and 7 bases, there was a span of 15 bases. CDR1 and CDR2 (germline): KGHSH, LQKENI. The CDR3 reads CASSPGEGTGGYTF. The CDR3 DNA reads as TGTGCCAGCTCACCCGGGGAGGGAACGGGTGGCTACACCTTC.

This clonotype was picked up one time. The junction shows a germline mismatch at one end, possibly a read error. V is TRBV6-1 and J is TRBJ1-3; TRBD1 aligns across 7 bases. CDR1 MNHNS and CDR2 SASEGT come from the germline V gene. This CDR3 contains 15 residues. The CDR3 reads CASSWDSSSGNAIYF. The DNA for the CDR3 is TGTGCCAGCAGCTGGGACAGCAGCTCTGGAAACGCCATATATTTT.

This clonotype has more than one count but fewer than ten. This chain links TRBV29-1 with TRBJ2-2; 11 positions match TRBD2. J gave up 0 bases and V 1 base, and 4 bases lay outside the gene matches. CDR1 is SQVTM and CDR2 is ANQGSEA in the germline V gene. This CDR3 comprises 17 residues. The CDR3 protein is CSVEVGSGGANTGELFF. The CDR3 DNA is TGCAGCGTTGAAGTTGGTAGCGGGGGGGCGAACACCGGGGAGCTGTTTTTT.

The chain carries TRBV28 and TRBJ1-2; D perhaps matches TRBD1 (5 bases). V lost 7 bases to trimming and J lost 4 bases, with 10 bases between them. CDR3 length: 12 residues. CDR1 and CDR2 from the germline V gene are MDHEN and SYDVKM. CDR3 nucleotide sequence: TGTGCCAGCACCCGTGGGGGCTATGGCTACACCTTC. Translated: CASTRGGYGYTF.

This chain links TRBV7-6 with TRBJ1-1, with D maybe TRBD1 (5 bases). CDR1 SGHVS and CDR2 FNYEAQ come from the germline V gene. This CDR3 has 12 amino acids. Trimming left V 0 bases short and J 8 bases short, with 7 bases between. Here the CDR3 DNA reads TGTGCCAGCAGCTTAGCGGGGGTGGAAGCTTTCTTT. This gives the protein CASSLAGVEAFF.

This clonotype turned up a few times. The chain recombines TRBV6-5 with TRBJ1-1; weak D call: TRBD1 (6 bases). Trimming cost V 2 bases and J 10 bases, with 11 bases left between them. Germline CDR1 MNHEY, CDR2 SVGAGI. CDR3 length equals 12 residues. The CDR3 spells CASSYIGGVAFF. DNA of the CDR3: TGTGCCAGCAGTTACATCGGGGGCGTAGCTTTCTTT.

This clonotype has only a few counts. The chain employs TRBV4-2 and TRBJ2-5; the D gene is possibly TRBD2 (6 bases). V was shortened by 1 base and J by 2 bases, with 14 bases between the two germline ends. This CDR3 is 16 amino acids long. Germline V gene lookup returns CDR1 LGHNA and CDR2 YNFKEQ. The CDR3 nucleotides read TGTGCCAGCAGCCAAGTCGGGGGAGGAGAACAAGAGACCCAGTACTTC. Its translation is CASSQVGGGEQETQYF.

The table lists this clonotype with a few counts. The rearrangement joins TRBV4-2 to TRBJ2-3; D is possibly TRBD1 (6 bases). Germline assignment: CDR1 LGHNA and CDR2 YNFKEQ. V was shortened by 0 bases and J by 4 bases, with 14 bases between the two germline ends. CDR3 length: 16 residues. CDR3 protein: CASSQEDRQAPDTQYF. CDR3 bases: TGTGCCAGCAGCCAAGAAGACCGACAGGCACCAGATACGCAGTATTTT.

The chain joins TRBV29-1 to TRBJ1-1; D gene ambiguous. CDR1 is SQVTM, CDR2 ANQGSEA, per germline. V was trimmed by 3 bases and J by 0 bases, leaving 11 bases between them. This CDR3 has 14 residues. The CDR3 DNA reads TGCAGCGTTGACGTGGACGGATTGAACACTGAAGCTTTCTTT. The encoded protein is CSVDVDGLNTEAFF.

There are a few counts of this clonotype. The CDR3 sequence: CSVEGGAGARGYTF. CDR3 nucleotide sequence: TGCAGCGTTGAAGGAGGGGCTGGAGCTAGGGGCTACACCTTC. The J gene is TRBJ1-2, the V gene TRBV29-1, with TRBD1 as a possible D gene (5 bases). Looked up from germline, CDR1 is SQVTM and CDR2 is ANQGSEA. Trimming shortened V by 1 base and J by 8 bases, and 17 bases separated the two germline ends. The CDR3 covers 14 residues. Full variable domain (rest looked up from reference TRBV29-1 and TRBJ1-2): SAVISQKPSRDICQRGTSLTIQCQVDSQVTMMFWYRQQPGQSLTLIATANQGSEATYESGFVIDKFPISRPNLTFSTLTVSNMSPEDSSIYLCSVEGGAGARGYTFGSGTRLTVV.

V is TRBV28 and J is TRBJ2-7; the match to TRBD1 covers 9 bases. Trimming at V came to 6 bases and at J to 5 bases, leaving 8 bases not matched to a gene. Germline CDR1 and CDR2: MDHEN and SYDVKM. The CDR3 sequence is 14 residues long. CDR3 bases: TGTGCCAGCAGCAACAGGGGGCTTCTCCACGAGCAGTACGTC. Its protein product is CASSNRGLLHEQYV.